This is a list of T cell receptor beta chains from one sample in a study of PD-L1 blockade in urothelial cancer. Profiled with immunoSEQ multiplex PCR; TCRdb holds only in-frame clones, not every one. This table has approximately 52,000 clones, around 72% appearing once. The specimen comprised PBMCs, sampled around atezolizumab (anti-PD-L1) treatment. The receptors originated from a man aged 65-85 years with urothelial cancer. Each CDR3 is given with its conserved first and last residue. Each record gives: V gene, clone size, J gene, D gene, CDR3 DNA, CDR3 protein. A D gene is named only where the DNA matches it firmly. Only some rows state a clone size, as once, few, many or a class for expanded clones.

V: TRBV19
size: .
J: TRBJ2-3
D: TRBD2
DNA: TGTGCCAGTAGTATTGCGGGGGGCAACACAGATACGCAGTATTTT
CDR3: CASSIAGGNTDTQYF

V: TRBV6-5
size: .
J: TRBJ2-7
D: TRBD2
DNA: TGTGCCAGCAGTCCCGGGGGGTCCTACGAGCAGTACTTC
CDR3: CASSPGGSYEQYF

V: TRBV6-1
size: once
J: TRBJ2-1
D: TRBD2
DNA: TGTGCCAGCAGTGAAGACCTAGCGGTTGCCTACAATGAGCAGTTCTTC
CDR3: CASSEDLAVAYNEQFF

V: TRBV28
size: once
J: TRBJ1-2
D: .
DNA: TGTGCCACCCGCGTTTTTCCGGCTAACTATGGCTACACCTTC
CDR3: CATRVFPANYGYTF

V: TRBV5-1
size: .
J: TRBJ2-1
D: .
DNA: TGCGCCAGCAGCTTGACACCCGGGAGTACGACTTACAATGAGCAGTTCTTC
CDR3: CASSLTPGSTTYNEQFF

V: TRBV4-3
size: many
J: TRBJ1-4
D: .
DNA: TGCGCCAGCAGCCAAGATACGGCCGGGGTTTTCAACCTATATGAAAAACTGTTTTTT
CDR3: CASSQDTAGVFNLYEKLFF

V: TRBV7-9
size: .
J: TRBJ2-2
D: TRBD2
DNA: TGTGCCAGCAGGAAAAAGGGCAGGGAGGGCACCGGGGAGCTGTTTTTT
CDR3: CASRKKGREGTGELFF

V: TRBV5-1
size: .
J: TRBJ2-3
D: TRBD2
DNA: TGCGCCAGCAGCTTAGGGCGGGGGGCGAGCACAGATACGCAGTATTTT
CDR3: CASSLGRGASTDTQYF

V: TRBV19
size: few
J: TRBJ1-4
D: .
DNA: TGTGCCAGTAATACCGCTACGGGGGAAAAACTGTTTTTT
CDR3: CASNTATGEKLFF

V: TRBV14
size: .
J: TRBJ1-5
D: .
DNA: TGTGCCAGCAGTAACAGTTTCAATCAGCCCCAGCATTTT
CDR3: CASSNSFNQPQHF

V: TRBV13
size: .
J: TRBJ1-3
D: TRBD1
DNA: TGTGCCAGCAGCTTAAGACAGGGGGTCTCTGGAAACACCATATATTTT
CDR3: CASSLRQGVSGNTIYF

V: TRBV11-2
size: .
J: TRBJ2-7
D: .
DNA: TGTGCCAGCAGCTTAGAAGCGGGTCCCTACGAGCAGTACTTC
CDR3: CASSLEAGPYEQYF

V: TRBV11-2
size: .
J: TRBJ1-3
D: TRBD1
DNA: TGTGCCAGCAGCTTAGATCTTACGGACAGGGCTGGAAACACCATATATTTT
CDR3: CASSLDLTDRAGNTIYF

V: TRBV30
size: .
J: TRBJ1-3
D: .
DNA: TGTGCCTGGGAGCCAGGGACATCTGGAAACACCATATATTTT
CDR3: CAWEPGTSGNTIYF

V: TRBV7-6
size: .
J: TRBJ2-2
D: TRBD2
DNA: TGTGCCAGCAGCTCAGGCCCTAGCGGGGGTACCGGGGAGCTGTTTTTT
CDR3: CASSSGPSGGTGELFF

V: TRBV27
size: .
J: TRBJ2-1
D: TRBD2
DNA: TGTGCCAGCAGGTCAGGGCGGGGGAAGGACTACAATGAGCAGTTCTTC
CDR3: CASRSGRGKDYNEQFF

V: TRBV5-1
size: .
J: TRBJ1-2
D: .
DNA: TGCGCCAGCAGCTTGGTAGGGACTGAAGGCTATGGCTACACCTTC
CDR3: CASSLVGTEGYGYTF

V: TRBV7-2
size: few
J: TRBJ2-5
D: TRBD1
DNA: TGTGCCAGCAGCCCCACAGGGGGGTGGGAGACCCAGTACTTC
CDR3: CASSPTGGWETQYF

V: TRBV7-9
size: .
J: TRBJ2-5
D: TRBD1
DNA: TGTGCCAGCAGCTATCGACAGGGCCGCCAAGAGACCCAGTACTTC
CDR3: CASSYRQGRQETQYF

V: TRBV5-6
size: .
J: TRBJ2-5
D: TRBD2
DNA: TGTGCCAGCAGTTTGACTGCTAGCGGGTACCAAGAGACCCAGTACTTC
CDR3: CASSLTASGYQETQYF

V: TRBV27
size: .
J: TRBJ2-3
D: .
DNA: TGTGCCAGCAGACAGGGTTATAGCACAGATACGCAGTATTTT
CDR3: CASRQGYSTDTQYF

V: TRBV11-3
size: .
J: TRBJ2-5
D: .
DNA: TGTGCCAGCGCCGGGGAGACCCAGTACTTC
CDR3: CASAGETQYF

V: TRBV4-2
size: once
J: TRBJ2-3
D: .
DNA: TGTGCCAGCAGCCAAGGGGCGGGTCAGGATACGCAGTATTTT
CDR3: CASSQGAGQDTQYF

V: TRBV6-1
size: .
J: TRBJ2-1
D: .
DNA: TGTGCCAGCAGTGAAGGGGGGCAAATCTCCTACAATGAGCAGTTCTTC
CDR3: CASSEGGQISYNEQFF

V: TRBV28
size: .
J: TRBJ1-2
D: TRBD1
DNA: TGTGCCAGCAGTTTCATCCGGGACAGAGGCTACACCTTC
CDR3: CASSFIRDRGYTF

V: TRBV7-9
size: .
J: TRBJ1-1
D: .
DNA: TGTGCCAGCAGCTTATGGCGGGGCGAAGCTTTCTTT
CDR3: CASSLWRGEAFF

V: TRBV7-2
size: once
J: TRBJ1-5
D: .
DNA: TGTGCCAGCAGCTTAATGGGGGCGAAGGAGCCCCAGCATTTT
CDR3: CASSLMGAKEPQHF

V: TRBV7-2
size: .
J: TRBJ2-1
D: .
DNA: TGTGCCAGCAGCCCGGTGGTCAATGAGCAGTTCTTC
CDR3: CASSPVVNEQFF

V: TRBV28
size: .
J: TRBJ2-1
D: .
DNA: TGTGCCAGCAGTTTGCCGGGGCTAGCGTTTTATGAGCAGTTCTTC
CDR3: CASSLPGLAFYEQFF

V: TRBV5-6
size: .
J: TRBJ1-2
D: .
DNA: TGTGCCAGCAGCTTGGGACAGCTATTTAACTATGGCTACACCTTC
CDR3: CASSLGQLFNYGYTF

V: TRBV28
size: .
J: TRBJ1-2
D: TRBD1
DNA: TGTGCCAGCAATCCCCTGGGACAGGGATATGGCTACACCTTC
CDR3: CASNPLGQGYGYTF

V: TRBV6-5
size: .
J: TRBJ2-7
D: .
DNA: TGTGCCAGCAGTAAAGGACACCCCTACGAGCAGTACTTC
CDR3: CASSKGHPYEQYF

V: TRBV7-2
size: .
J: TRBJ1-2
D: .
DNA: TGTGCCAGCAGCTTAGGTCAGGTCCGTAACTATGGCTACACCTTC
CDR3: CASSLGQVRNYGYTF

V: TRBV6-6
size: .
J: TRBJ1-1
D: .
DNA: TGTGCCAGCTCATCTCAAGGGGGGAACACTGAAGCTTTCTTT
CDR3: CASSSQGGNTEAFF

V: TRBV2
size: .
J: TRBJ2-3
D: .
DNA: TGTGCCAGCATTACGGGAACAGATACGCAGTATTTT
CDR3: CASITGTDTQYF